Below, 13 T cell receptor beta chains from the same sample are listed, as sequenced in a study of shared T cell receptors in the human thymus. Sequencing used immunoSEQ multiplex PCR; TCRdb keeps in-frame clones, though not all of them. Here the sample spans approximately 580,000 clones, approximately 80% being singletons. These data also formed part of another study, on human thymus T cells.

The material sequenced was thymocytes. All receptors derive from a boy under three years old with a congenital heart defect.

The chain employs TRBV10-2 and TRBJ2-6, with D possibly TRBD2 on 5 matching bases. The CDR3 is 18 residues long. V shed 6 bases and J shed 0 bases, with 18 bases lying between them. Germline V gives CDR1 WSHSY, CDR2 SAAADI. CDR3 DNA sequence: TGCGCCAGCAGCCAGAGGGAAGGGTGGCTCTCTGGGGCCAACGTCCTGACTTTC. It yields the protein CASSQREGWLSGANVLTF.

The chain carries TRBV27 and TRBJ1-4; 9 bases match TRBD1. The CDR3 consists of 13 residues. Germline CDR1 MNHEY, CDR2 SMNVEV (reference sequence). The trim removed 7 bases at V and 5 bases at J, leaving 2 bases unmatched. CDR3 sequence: CASMDRGNEKLFF. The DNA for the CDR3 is TGTGCCAGCATGGACAGGGGAAATGAAAAACTGTTTTTT.

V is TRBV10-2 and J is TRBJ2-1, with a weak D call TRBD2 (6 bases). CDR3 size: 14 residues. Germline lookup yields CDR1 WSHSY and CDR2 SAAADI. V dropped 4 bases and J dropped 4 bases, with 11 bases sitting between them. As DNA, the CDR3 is TGCGCCAGCAGTGTCGGGAGTATATACAATGAGCAGTTCTTC. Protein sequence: CASSVGSIYNEQFF.

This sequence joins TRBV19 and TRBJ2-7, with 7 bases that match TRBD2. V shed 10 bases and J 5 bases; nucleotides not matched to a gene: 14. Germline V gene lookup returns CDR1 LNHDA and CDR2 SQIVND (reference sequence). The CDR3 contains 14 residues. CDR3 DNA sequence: TGTGCCACAATGGGCGGGAGCGGCTCTGACGAGCAGTACTTC. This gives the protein CATMGGSGSDEQYF.

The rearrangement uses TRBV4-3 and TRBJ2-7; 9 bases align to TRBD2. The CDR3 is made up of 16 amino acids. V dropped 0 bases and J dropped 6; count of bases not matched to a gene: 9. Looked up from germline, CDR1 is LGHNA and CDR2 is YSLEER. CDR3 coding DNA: TGCGCCAGCAGCCAAGAGCGGATAGCGGGAGCGGGCGAGCAGTACTTC. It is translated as CASSQERIAGAGEQYF.

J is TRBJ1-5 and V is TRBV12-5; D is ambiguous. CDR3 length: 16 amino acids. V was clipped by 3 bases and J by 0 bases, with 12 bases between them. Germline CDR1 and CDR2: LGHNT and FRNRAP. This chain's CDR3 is CASGLNQANSNQPQHF. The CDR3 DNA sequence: TGTGCTAGTGGTTTAAATCAGGCAAATAGCAATCAGCCCCAGCATTTT.

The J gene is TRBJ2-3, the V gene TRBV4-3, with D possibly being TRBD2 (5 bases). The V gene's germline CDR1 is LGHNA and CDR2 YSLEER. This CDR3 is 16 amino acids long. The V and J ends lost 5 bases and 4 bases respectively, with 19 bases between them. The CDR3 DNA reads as TGCGCCAGCAGCGGACTGATCACTAAGGGTGCAGATACGCAGTATTTT. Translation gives CASSGLITKGADTQYF.

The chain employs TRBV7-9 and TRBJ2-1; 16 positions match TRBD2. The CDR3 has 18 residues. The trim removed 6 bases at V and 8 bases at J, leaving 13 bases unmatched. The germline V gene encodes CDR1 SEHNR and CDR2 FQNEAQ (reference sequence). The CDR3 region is CASSTGTSGRAPIHEQFF. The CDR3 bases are TGTGCCAGCAGTACCGGGACTAGCGGGAGGGCCCCTATCCATGAGCAGTTCTTC.

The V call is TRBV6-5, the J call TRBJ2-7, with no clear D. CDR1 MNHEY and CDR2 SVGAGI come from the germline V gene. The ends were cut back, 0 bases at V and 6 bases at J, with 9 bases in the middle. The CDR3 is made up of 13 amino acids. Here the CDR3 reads CASSYSSYREQYF. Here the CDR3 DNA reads TGTGCCAGCAGTTACTCGTCTTATCGCGAGCAGTACTTC.

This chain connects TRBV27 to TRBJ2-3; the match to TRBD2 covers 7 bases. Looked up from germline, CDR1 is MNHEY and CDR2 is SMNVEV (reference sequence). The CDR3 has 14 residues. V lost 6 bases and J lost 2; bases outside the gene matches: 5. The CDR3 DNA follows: TGTGCCAGCAGGAGTAGCGGGTTCACAGATACGCAGTATTTT. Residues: CASRSSGFTDTQYF.

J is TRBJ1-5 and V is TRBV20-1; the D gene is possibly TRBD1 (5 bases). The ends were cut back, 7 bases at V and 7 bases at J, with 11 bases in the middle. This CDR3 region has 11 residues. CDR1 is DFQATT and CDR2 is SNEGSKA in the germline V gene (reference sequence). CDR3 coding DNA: TGCAGTGTTGGGGGAGGACAGCCCCAGCATTTT. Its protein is CSVGGGQPQHF.

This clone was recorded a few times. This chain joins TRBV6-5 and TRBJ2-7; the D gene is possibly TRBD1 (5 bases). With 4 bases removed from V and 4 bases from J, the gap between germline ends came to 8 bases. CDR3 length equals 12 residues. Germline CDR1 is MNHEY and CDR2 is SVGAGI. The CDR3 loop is CASSSQGYEQYF. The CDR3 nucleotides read TGTGCCAGCAGTTCCCAGGGTTACGAGCAGTACTTC.

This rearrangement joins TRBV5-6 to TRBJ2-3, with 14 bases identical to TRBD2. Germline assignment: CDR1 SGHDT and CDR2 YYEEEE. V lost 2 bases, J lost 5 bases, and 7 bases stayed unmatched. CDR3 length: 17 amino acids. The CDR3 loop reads CASSFRGLAGVKDTQYF. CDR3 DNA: TGTGCCAGCAGCTTCCGGGGACTAGCGGGAGTTAAAGATACGCAGTATTTT. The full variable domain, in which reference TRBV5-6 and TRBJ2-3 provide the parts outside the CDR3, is DAGVTQSPTHLIKTRGQQVTLRCSPKSGHDTVSWYQQALGQGPQFIFQYYEEEERQRGNFPDRFSGHQFPNYSSELNVNALLLGDSALYLCASSFRGLAGVKDTQYFGPGTRLTVL.